The present entry profiles one T cell receptor beta chain with its context. The record originates from a study of blood T cell repertoires in COVID-19. The overall study: The United States, Italy and Spain were the sources of the acute and convalescent COVID-19 samples. Sources were T cells, B-cell-depleted T cells, or PBMCs; the material itself was cDNA or gDNA.

This CDR3 is 16 amino acids long. Trimming pared 4 bases from V and 0 bases from J, leaving 12 bases between. The germline V gene has CDR1 MGHRA and CDR2 YSYEKL. Original processing notes: Amplification of reference gene primers provided the estimated nucleated cell counts. Data came from immunoSEQ multiplex PCR; TCRdb stores just in-frame clones and leaves some out. V and J calls and clone size follow that table, whereas D and trimming were derived from the DNA. This sample has over 75,000 clones; roughly 89% occur once, and the top ten carry around 3.9%. In Seattle, patients joined the study during active infection and were tracked longitudinally.

The sequence was collected from a human donor with COVID-19, enrolled during active disease. The donor label of this sample is uncertain. Sequenced material: peripheral blood. This chain connects TRBV4-1 to TRBJ1-4; perhaps TRBD1 as D (6 bases). This CDR3 reads CASSPARQATNEKLFF. The CDR3 bases are TGCGCCAGCAGCCCCGCCCGACAGGCAACTAATGAAAAACTGTTTTTT.